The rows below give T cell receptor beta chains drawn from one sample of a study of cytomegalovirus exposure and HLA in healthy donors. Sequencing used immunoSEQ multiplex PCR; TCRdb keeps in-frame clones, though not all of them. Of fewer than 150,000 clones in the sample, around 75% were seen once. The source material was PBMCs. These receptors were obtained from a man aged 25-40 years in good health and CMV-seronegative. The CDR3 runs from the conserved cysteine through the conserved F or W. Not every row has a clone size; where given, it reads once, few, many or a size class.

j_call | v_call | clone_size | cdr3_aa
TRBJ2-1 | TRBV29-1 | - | CSVDVTGSYNEQFF
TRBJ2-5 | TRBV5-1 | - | CASSLFWFTSGGVQETQYF
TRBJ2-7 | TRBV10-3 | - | CAIGQGGSYEQYF
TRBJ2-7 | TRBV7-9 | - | CASSPREAGYEQYF
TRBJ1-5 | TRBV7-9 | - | CASSSETGGSLHF
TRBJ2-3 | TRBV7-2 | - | CASSFYRGRVGTDTQYF
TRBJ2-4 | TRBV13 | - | CASSLGARGTNIQYF
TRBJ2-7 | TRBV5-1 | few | CASSTGTSVNYEQYF
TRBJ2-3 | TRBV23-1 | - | CASSQLRGDTQYF
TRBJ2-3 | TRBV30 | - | CAWRQGLTDTQYF
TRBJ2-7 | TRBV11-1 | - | CASSFSRSGRGIYEQYF
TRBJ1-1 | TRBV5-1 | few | CASSLVYNTEAFF
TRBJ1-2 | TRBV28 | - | CASSIQGYYGYTF
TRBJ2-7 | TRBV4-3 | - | CASSQILRTGTYEQYF
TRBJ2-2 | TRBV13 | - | CASSLWGLAGANTGELFF
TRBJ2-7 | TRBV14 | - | CASSPRLAGAYEQYF
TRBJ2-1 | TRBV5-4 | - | CASSWGQSSYNEQFF
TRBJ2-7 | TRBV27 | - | CASSPWTSDEQYF
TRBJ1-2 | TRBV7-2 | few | CASSTPMGGGYTF